This passage covers 14 T cell receptor beta chains from one sample sequenced in a study of cytomegalovirus exposure and HLA in healthy donors. The study ran its PCR with 60 Vbeta and 13 Jbeta primers. The repertoire was sequenced with immunoSEQ multiplex PCR; TCRdb's copy has only in-frame clones and lacks some. The repertoire includes roughly 100,000 clones, under 80% of them detected once, and under 7.5% sits in the top ten. Sequencing input: PBMCs. The receptors were sampled from a woman between 50 and 59 years old in good health and CMV-seropositive.

This chain links TRBV5-1 with TRBJ1-6, with TRBD1 matching over 11 bases. Germline V gene data show CDR1 as SGHRS and CDR2 as YFSETQ. J gave up 8 bases and V 2 bases, and 6 bases lay outside the gene matches. This CDR3 region has 16 residues. Written as DNA, the CDR3 is TGCGCCAGCAGCTTTCGACCGGGACAGGGGGATTCACCCCTCCACTTT. Translated, it gives CASSFRPGQGDSPLHF.

The gene calls are TRBV19 and TRBJ1-2; 7 positions match TRBD1. The CDR3 has 15 amino acids. With 3 bases clipped from V and 3 bases from J, the junction kept 7 bases outside the gene matches. CDR1 is LNHDA and CDR2 is SQIVND in the germline V gene (reference sequence). The CDR3 region is CASSMFRQGDYGYTF. CDR3 sequence (DNA): TGTGCCAGTAGTATGTTCCGACAGGGTGACTATGGCTACACCTTC.

V and J are TRBV30 and TRBJ1-2; TRBD1 matches 7 bases. The V segment lost 3 bases and the J segment 1 base; nucleotides outside the gene matches: 5. The germline CDR1 and CDR2 sequences are GTSNPN and SVGIG (reference sequence). The CDR3 runs to 14 residues. For the CDR3, the DNA is TGTGCCTGGAGATACAGGGGAGGTAACTATGGCTACACCTTC. Its translation: CAWRYRGGNYGYTF.

The J gene is TRBJ2-2, the V gene TRBV4-2; tentative D call: TRBD1 (5 bases). This CDR3 contains 15 residues. The V end was cut by 0 bases, the J end by 7 bases, with 12 bases between. Germline V lookup: CDR1 LGHNA, CDR2 YNFKEQ. The CDR3 DNA reads as TGTGCCAGCAGCCAAGAAACAGGCGCGATCGGGGAGCTGTTTTTT. It translates to CASSQETGAIGELFF.

This chain links TRBV19 with TRBJ1-1, with D hard to call. Germline CDR1 LNHDA, CDR2 SQIVND (reference sequence). CDR3 length: 14 residues. The V gene lost 3 bases and the J gene lost 4 bases, with 12 bases spanning the gap. The CDR3 DNA reads as TGTGCCAGTAGTATTGTGGCGGGAGGCACTGAAGCTTTCTTT. Its translation: CASSIVAGGTEAFF. Combining the CDR3 with reference TRBV19 and TRBJ1-1 gives the whole variable domain DGGITQSPKYLFRKEGQNVTLSCEQNLNHDAMYWYRQDPGQGLRLIYYSQIVNDFQKGDIAEGYSVSREKKESFPLTVTSAQKNPTAFYLCASSIVAGGTEAFFGQGTRLTVV.

This clone was recorded once. This chain uses TRBV19 with TRBJ1-6; D is uncertain. With 0 bases removed from V and 0 bases from J, the gap between germline ends came to 6 bases. CDR3 size: 16 residues. Per germline, CDR1 LNHDA and CDR2 SQIVND (reference sequence). In nucleotides, the CDR3 is TGTGCCAGTAGTATAGATTCGGGCTCCTATAATTCACCCCTCCACTTT. Its translation: CASSIDSGSYNSPLHF.

The rearrangement joins TRBV28 to TRBJ1-6, with 7 bases fitting TRBD1. The junction had 10 bases not matched to a gene; V was cut back by 2 bases and J by 9 bases. CDR1 MDHEN and CDR2 SYDVKM come from the germline V gene. CDR3 size: 16 residues. The CDR3 region has the DNA TGTGCCAGCAGTTTAGACCAGGGACAGCGAGGTTCACCCCTCCACTTT. Its protein is CASSLDQGQRGSPLHF. Complete variable domain (other parts from reference TRBV28 and TRBJ1-6): DVKVTQSSRYLVKRTGEKVFLECVQDMDHENMFWYRQDPGLGLRLIYFSYDVKMKEKGDIPEGYSVSREKKERFSLILESASTNQTSMYLCASSLDQGQRGSPLHFGNGTRLTVT.

The chain has TRBV7-9 and TRBJ1-2; the match to TRBD1 covers 7 bases. This CDR3 region has 15 residues. CDR1 is SEHNR, CDR2 FQNEAQ, per germline (reference sequence). With 1 base clipped from V and 8 bases from J, the junction kept 10 bases outside the gene matches. CDR3 protein: CASSLVGQRAEGYTF. CDR3 nucleotides: TGTGCCAGCAGCTTAGTGGGACAGCGGGCGGAGGGCTACACCTTC.

Notes on this clone: Mismatch with germline at one junction end may stem from a read error. The chain carries TRBV7-3 and TRBJ2-3, with 9 bases that match TRBD2. This CDR3 region has 12 residues. In germline, CDR1 is SGHTA, CDR2 FQGTGA. The DNA for the CDR3 is TGTGCCAGCAGCAATGCCGGGACTAGCATCAATTTT. Protein: CASSNAGTSINF.

The V call is TRBV5-1, the J call TRBJ2-1; TRBD2 matches 15 bases. Unmatched junction bases numbered 1, after V lost 0 bases and J lost 3 bases. The CDR3 spans 17 residues. Germline CDR1 SGHRS, CDR2 YFSETQ. CDR3 residues: CASSLGTSGGVYNEQFF. In DNA, the CDR3 is TGCGCCAGCAGCTTGGGGACTAGCGGGGGGGTCTACAATGAGCAGTTCTTC.

The J gene is TRBJ2-3, the V gene TRBV6-5; TRBD2 matches 7 bases. The germline gives CDR1 MNHEY, CDR2 SVGAGI. CDR3 length: 15 residues. V dropped 6 bases and J dropped 1; count of bases not matched to a gene: 7. The CDR3 loop is CASSPGGGGTDTQYF. CDR3 DNA: TGTGCCAGCAGCCCCGGCGGGGGTGGCACAGATACGCAGTATTTT.

The V call is TRBV7-8, the J call TRBJ2-3, with 11 bases fitting TRBD1. V dropped 1 base and J dropped 7; count of bases not matched to a gene: 10. The CDR3 is 17 residues long. CDR1 SGHVS and CDR2 FQNEAQ come from the germline V gene. CDR3 loop: CASSLGRWGQGEHTQYF. CDR3 sequence (DNA): TGTGCCAGCAGCTTAGGGAGGTGGGGACAGGGGGAACATACGCAGTATTTT.

V gene TRBV28 combines with J gene TRBJ1-1; no clear D. V was pared by 8 bases and J by 0 bases, with 19 bases between. The CDR3 runs 16 residues. CDR1 and CDR2 from the germline V gene are MDHEN and SYDVKM. For the CDR3, the DNA is TGTGCCAGCCGGGTTTTACAAGGCCTCATGAACACTGAAGCTTTCTTT. It encodes CASRVLQGLMNTEAFF.

This clone was recorded only once. The chain is built from TRBV7-2 and TRBJ1-3; D uncertain. CDR1 and CDR2 from the germline V gene are SGHTA and FQGNSA. The CDR3 is 16 residues long. Deletions cut 2 bases from V and 1 base from J, with 12 bases between. The CDR3 sequence: CASSLKTGFSGNTIYF. The CDR3 region has the DNA TGTGCCAGCAGCTTAAAAACGGGATTTTCTGGAAACACCATATATTTT.